A single sample gave rise to the 12 T cell receptor beta chains below, sequenced in a study of control samples from healthy donors and cancer patients. Profiled with immunoSEQ multiplex PCR; TCRdb holds only in-frame clones, not every one. The sample holds some 170,000 clones; 90% to 95% are singletons and the top ten take approximately 14%. The sequencing sample was made of PBMCs. All receptors derive from a man in his fifties or sixties with colorectal cancer.

The sample holds one count of this clone. This chain uses TRBV9 with TRBJ2-7; D is undetermined. CDR3 size: 11 residues. The germline V gene has CDR1 SGDLS and CDR2 YYNGEE. The V and J ends lost 4 bases and 0 bases respectively, with 2 bases between them. For the CDR3, the DNA is TGTGCCAGCAGCTCCTCCTACGAGCAGTACTTC. Protein product: CASSSSYEQYF. Based on the CDR3 plus reference TRBV9 and TRBJ2-7, the full variable domain is DSGVTQTPKHLITATGQRVTLRCSPRSGDLSVYWYQQSLDQGLQFLIQYYNGEERAKGNILERFSAQQFPDLHSELNLSSLELGDSALYFCASSSSYEQYFGPGTRLTVT.

This sequence joins TRBV6-2 or TRBV6-3 and TRBJ1-1; D is perhaps TRBD1 (6 bases). This CDR3 spans 13 amino acids. Germline V gene lookup returns CDR1 MNHEY and CDR2 SVGEGT. Trimming cost V 3 bases and J 5 bases, with 10 bases left between them. Here the CDR3 DNA reads TGTGCCAGCAGTTATTTAGGGGGGACTGAAGCTTTCTTT. It codes for CASSYLGGTEAFF.

The chain carries TRBV10-1 and TRBJ2-3; 7 bases match TRBD2. The V gene's germline CDR1 is WNHNN and CDR2 SYGVQD (reference sequence). This CDR3 contains 12 residues. V lost 5 bases, J lost 5 bases, and 1 base stayed unmatched. CDR3 in amino acids: CASSKRGDTQYF. CDR3 sequence (DNA): TGCGCCAGCAGTAAGCGGGGAGATACGCAGTATTTT.

This chain connects TRBV6-5 to TRBJ2-5; D ambiguous. V dropped 0 bases and J dropped 2 bases, with 7 bases sitting between them. The CDR3 length is 14 residues. From germline, CDR1 is MNHEY and CDR2 SVGAGI. The CDR3 here is CASSYSSRQETQYF. CDR3 DNA: TGTGCCAGCAGTTACTCGTCCAGACAAGAGACCCAGTACTTC.

The rearrangement uses TRBV27 and TRBJ2-7, with D unclear. V lost 8 bases, J lost 5 bases, and 13 bases lay in between. Germline V gene sequence: CDR1 MNHEY, CDR2 SMNVEV (reference sequence). The CDR3 contains 12 residues. The CDR3 nucleotides read TGTGCCAGCTACGGAATTTCCCACGAGCAGTACTTC. Its protein is CASYGISHEQYF.

This chain connects TRBV18 to TRBJ1-5; 8 nucleotides agree with TRBD1. From germline, CDR1 is KGHSH and CDR2 LQKENI. The CDR3 loop spans 14 amino acids. V lost 6 bases and J lost 3; bases outside the gene matches: 4. CDR3 region: CASSTGAVNQPQHF. The CDR3 DNA is TGTGCCAGCTCGACAGGGGCAGTCAATCAGCCCCAGCATTTT.

V gene TRBV7-2 combines with J gene TRBJ2-5; D possibly corresponds to TRBD2 (6 bases). Germline V gene data show CDR1 as SGHTA and CDR2 as FQGNSA. The CDR3 runs to 15 residues. The V end lost 5 bases, the J end lost 5 bases, and 18 bases lay between the germline ends. This CDR3 reads CASSLAYGGLETQYF. In DNA, the CDR3 is TGTGCCAGCAGCCTTGCGTACGGGGGTCTGGAGACCCAGTACTTC.

The V call is TRBV10-3, the J call TRBJ2-2; 8 nucleotides align to TRBD1. Germline trimming cut 3 bases from V and 1 base from J; bases unmatched to any gene: 7. CDR3 length: 17 amino acids. Germline CDR1 and CDR2: ENHRY and SYGVKD. CDR3 region: CAISDAIGQGNTGELFF. CDR3 DNA sequence: TGTGCCATCAGTGACGCCATTGGACAGGGGAACACCGGGGAGCTGTTTTTT.

The V and J genes are TRBV6-2 or TRBV6-3 and TRBJ1-1; D is uncertain. Trimming left V 0 bases short and J 7 bases short, with 12 bases between. Germline-derived CDR1 and CDR2 are MNHEY and SVGEGT. CDR3 size: 14 residues. In DNA form, the CDR3 reads TGTGCCAGCAGTTACTCAGGGTTTGTTAATGAAGCTTTCTTT. Protein product: CASSYSGFVNEAFF.

The chain employs TRBV3-1 (or the pseudogene TRBV3-2) and TRBJ2-3, with TRBD2 identical over 12 bases. CDR1 is LGHDT and CDR2 is YNNKEL in the germline V gene (reference sequence). The CDR3 is made up of 18 amino acids. Germline trimming cut 2 bases from V and 3 bases from J; bases unmatched to any gene: 9. CDR3 DNA sequence: TGTGCCAGCAGCCAACCCTCACCTACTAGCGGGGGGACAGATACGCAGTATTTT. Its translation: CASSQPSPTSGGTDTQYF.

The gene calls are TRBV7-8 and TRBJ2-6; 11 nucleotides line up with TRBD2. There are 19 residues in the CDR3. J was trimmed by 0 bases and V by 5 bases; bases with no gene match: 9. Per germline, CDR1 SGHVS and CDR2 FQNEAQ. The CDR3: CASSTRGLAALSGANVLTF. The CDR3 coding sequence is TGTGCCAGCAGCACCCGGGGACTAGCGGCACTCTCTGGGGCCAACGTCCTGACTTTC.

The V and J genes are TRBV25-1 and TRBJ2-1, with D possibly being TRBD2 (6 bases). The germline V and J ends were trimmed by 3 bases and 2 bases, with 8 bases remaining between them. Germline values: CDR1 MGHDK, CDR2 SYGVNS. The CDR3 is 14 residues long. The CDR3: CASSEEGTYNEQFF. Here the CDR3 DNA reads TGTGCCAGCAGTGAGGAGGGGACCTACAATGAGCAGTTCTTC.